What follows describes a single T cell receptor (beta chain). Its antigen remains unknown. This table comes from immunoSEQ multiplex PCR, and its TCRdb copy is limited to in-frame clones, with some not included. Of some 42,000 clones in the sample, approximately 80% are singletons; the top ten hold 15% to 20%. Between the trimmed V and J ends, which lost 1 base and 4 bases, there was a span of 10 bases. This CDR3 region has 14 residues. The germline CDR1 and CDR2 sequences are LNHNV and YYDKDF (reference sequence). The data stem from a study of T cell responses to AZD1222 COVID-19 vaccine. Study-wide points: The donor cohort was predominantly white British with a female majority, and clonal diversity may have been underestimated. Unmutated variant regions are reportedly the target of nearly half of TCRs that are spike-specific. CD4 TCRs associated with vaccination spanned spike, dominating at 160-218 and 743-854. Baseline seropositives among AZD1222 recipients totaled only 5 or 6.

This clonotype originated in an adult who received the AZD1222 COVID-19 vaccine. The material was peripheral blood, obtained 28 days after the second AZD1222 dose. This chain uses TRBV15 with TRBJ2-5; D might be TRBD1 (6 bases). The CDR3 sequence is CATSRATGIETQYF. The CDR3 nucleotides are TGTGCCACCAGCAGAGCCACAGGGATAGAGACCCAGTACTTC.